This TCR beta chain was obtained from a study of identifying expanded T cells in peripheral blood. Study observations and caveats: Variance in clone template counts between approximately 2-week samples significantly increased with total template count across all healthy donors. Approximately 1.2 clones differed between technical replicates, versus around 15 and 18 over time.

Healthy donors had no documented immune events, such as infections, while sampled. Sequencing was performed with immunoSEQ multiplex PCR; in TCRdb, only in-frame clones are kept and a portion is missing. The sample shows around 100,000 clones, 88% of them seen only once. Details on this clone: What it binds is not known.

This CDR3 comprises 14 residues. With 0 bases clipped from V and 5 bases from J, the junction kept 4 bases outside the gene matches. Germline loops: CDR1 SGHRS, CDR2 YFSETQ. The genes are TRBV5-1 and TRBJ2-5; 7 positions match TRBD1. The TCR was taken from a person between 18 and 69 years old in good health. Sequencing used blood. The CDR3 region has the DNA TGCGCCAGCAGCTTGGCACAGGGGTGGGAGACCCAGTACTTC. Its translation: CASSLAQGWETQYF. Complete variable domain (other parts from reference TRBV5-1 and TRBJ2-5): KAGVTQTPRYLIKTRGQQVTLSCSPISGHRSVSWYQQTPGQGLQFLFEYFSETQRNKGNFPGRFSGRQFSNSRSEMNVSTLELGDSALYLCASSLAQGWETQYFGPGTRLLVL.